What follows is one TCR beta chain and its context. This sample stems from a study of blood T cell repertoires in COVID-19. Across the whole study: COVID-19 samples from acute and convalescent phases originated in the United States, Italy and Spain. T cells, B-cell-depleted T cells, or PBMCs supplied cDNA or gDNA.

This CDR3 spans 11 amino acids. V gave up 5 bases and J gave up 7 bases, with 8 bases separating them. Germline lookup yields CDR1 ENHRY and CDR2 SYGVKD. TCRdb's table, derived via immunoSEQ multiplex PCR, lists solely in-frame clones and lacks some. This sample yields 150,000 to 250,000 clones, of which around 94% are seen a single time; 0.6% to 0.8% belongs to the top ten. Seattle cases were enrolled at active infection and followed longitudinally. The chain recombines TRBV10-3 with TRBJ1-1, with D tentatively TRBD1 (5 bases). The sequencing input was peripheral blood. The sequence came from a man aged 25 to 45 with COVID-19, enrolled during active disease. CDR3 residues: CAISSQGEAFF. The CDR3 DNA sequence: TGTGCCATCAGTTCCCAGGGTGAAGCTTTCTTT.